The rows below give T cell receptor beta chains drawn from one sample of a study of cytomegalovirus exposure and HLA in healthy donors. Here immunoSEQ multiplex PCR was the method, and the copy in TCRdb shows in-frame clones only, minus some. The table shows almost 65,000 clones, with over 70% occurring only once. Sequencing was performed on PBMCs. Source of these receptors: a male donor in good health and CMV-seropositive. Both conserved end residues are trimmed from each CDR3. Fields, in order: V gene, D gene, CDR3 protein. The D gene is left open where the match is weak.

V gene: TRBV7-2; D gene: NA; CDR3 protein: ASSSPGSGNTIY
V gene: TRBV6-5; D gene: NA; CDR3 protein: ASSYSIPGMGNIQY
V gene: TRBV7-9; D gene: TRBD1; CDR3 protein: ASSLMGQGGSPLH
V gene: TRBV6-5; D gene: NA; CDR3 protein: ASRAIAGEPQH
V gene: TRBV28; D gene: NA; CDR3 protein: ASSPRGVPYEQY
V gene: TRBV30; D gene: NA; CDR3 protein: AWSDRGPYGYT
V gene: TRBV19; D gene: NA; CDR3 protein: ASRQGGNTEAF
V gene: TRBV7-6; D gene: TRBD1; CDR3 protein: ASSKGQTNSPLH
V gene: TRBV10-3; D gene: NA; CDR3 protein: AISESRTQGQPQH
V gene: TRBV5-6; D gene: TRBD2; CDR3 protein: ASSSLLAGGRREQY
V gene: TRBV4-3; D gene: TRBD2; CDR3 protein: ASSHTSGGAVDTQY
V gene: TRBV25-1; D gene: TRBD1; CDR3 protein: ASSGTGPWRMEPQH
V gene: TRBV4-2; D gene: NA; CDR3 protein: ASSQDPPQGEQY
V gene: TRBV29-1; D gene: NA; CDR3 protein: SVSESDGYT
V gene: TRBV15; D gene: TRBD1; CDR3 protein: ATSRERQGETDTQY
V gene: TRBV19; D gene: NA; CDR3 protein: ASSIGGAWVDTEAF
V gene: TRBV27; D gene: TRBD1; CDR3 protein: ASRDEDRDYEQY
V gene: TRBV2; D gene: NA; CDR3 protein: ASSEDRVQTDTQY
V gene: TRBV28; D gene: TRBD1; CDR3 protein: ASSLSLRDRGNYGYT
V gene: TRBV19; D gene: NA; CDR3 protein: ASRGPYEQY
V gene: TRBV6-1; D gene: NA; CDR3 protein: ASRPAASGELF
V gene: TRBV28; D gene: TRBD1; CDR3 protein: ASSFRDRGRLSPQY
V gene: TRBV4-3; D gene: NA; CDR3 protein: ASSQDKGLGQY
V gene: TRBV28; D gene: TRBD1; CDR3 protein: ASSSPGQMDSPLH
V gene: TRBV28; D gene: TRBD1; CDR3 protein: ASSLGQGLWNEQF
V gene: TRBV27; D gene: TRBD1; CDR3 protein: ASSVTGTGANVLT
V gene: TRBV27; D gene: TRBD1; CDR3 protein: ASSPRQGAGYGYT
V gene: TRBV5-1; D gene: NA; CDR3 protein: ASSPEPVRGRGVDQPQH
V gene: TRBV6-1; D gene: TRBD1; CDR3 protein: ASSGQPREKLF
V gene: TRBV4-3; D gene: NA; CDR3 protein: ASSQDRGGTEAF
V gene: TRBV2; D gene: NA; CDR3 protein: ASSVEGDEAF
V gene: TRBV28; D gene: NA; CDR3 protein: ASSSRVAGRTEAF
V gene: TRBV6-5; D gene: NA; CDR3 protein: ASSPDSVGGTEAF
V gene: TRBV30; D gene: TRBD1; CDR3 protein: GWGQGAYEQY
V gene: TRBV27; D gene: NA; CDR3 protein: ASSPLPQGSDGYT
V gene: TRBV4-2; D gene: TRBD1; CDR3 protein: ASSHAPGQGNTEAF
V gene: TRBV6-1; D gene: TRBD1; CDR3 protein: ASSSGGYYGYT
V gene: TRBV30; D gene: NA; CDR3 protein: AWRQGGAGRELF
V gene: TRBV28; D gene: NA; CDR3 protein: ASYPPPGTVYSYEQY
V gene: TRBV12-5; D gene: TRBD2; CDR3 protein: ASGFGGESSYNEQF
V gene: TRBV4-1; D gene: TRBD1; CDR3 protein: ASSREGQGWEQY
V gene: TRBV2; D gene: NA; CDR3 protein: ASSGGGHNEQY
V gene: TRBV6-5; D gene: NA; CDR3 protein: ASSSYSANEKLF
V gene: TRBV19; D gene: TRBD1; CDR3 protein: ASRYRGWDTEAF
V gene: TRBV11-2; D gene: TRBD1; CDR3 protein: ASSLDYRGFGAF
V gene: TRBV19; D gene: NA; CDR3 protein: ASSDTFSYEQY
V gene: TRBV7-9; D gene: TRBD1; CDR3 protein: ASSLANRGYSGYT
V gene: TRBV18; D gene: TRBD1; CDR3 protein: ASSPLRDRRTEAF
V gene: TRBV7-7; D gene: TRBD2; CDR3 protein: ASSPGLAPTDTQY
V gene: TRBV2; D gene: NA; CDR3 protein: ASSIFADTEAF
V gene: TRBV11-2; D gene: NA; CDR3 protein: ASSPSSYNSPLH
V gene: TRBV2; D gene: NA; CDR3 protein: ASSPFRETQY
V gene: TRBV10-3; D gene: NA; CDR3 protein: AISEVGESNQPQH
V gene: TRBV7-2; D gene: TRBD1; CDR3 protein: ASSALPGGHEQY
V gene: TRBV7-2; D gene: TRBD1; CDR3 protein: ASSQRTGTGNTEAF
V gene: TRBV5-1; D gene: NA; CDR3 protein: ASRPSHATDTQY
V gene: TRBV2; D gene: NA; CDR3 protein: ASSRTDSNQPQH
V gene: TRBV18; D gene: TRBD1; CDR3 protein: ASSSRTGSTDTQY